Sequencing of this T cell receptor (beta chain) was carried out in a study of T cell responses to AZD1222 COVID-19 vaccine. The table came from immunoSEQ multiplex PCR; TCRdb's copy has only in-frame clones and leaves some out. The sample carries almost 65,000 clones, roughly 89% recorded once. Comments on this clone: What it binds is unknown.

Study-level points and caveats: Two AZD1222 doses significantly raised spike-specific TCR breadth and depth over controls. Targeting of unmutated variant regions was reportedly seen in nearly half of spike-specific TCRs. At baseline, seropositivity was found in only a handful of AZD1222 recipients. The donor group comprised mostly white British people and more females; the analysis possibly underestimated clonal diversity.

The CDR3 loop spans 12 amino acids. Germline V gives CDR1 LGHDT, CDR2 YNNKEL (reference sequence). Deletions cut 6 bases from V and 6 bases from J, with 9 bases between. This sequence joins TRBV3-1 (or the pseudogene TRBV3-2) and TRBJ1-5; a possible D gene is TRBD1 (5 bases). The input for sequencing was peripheral blood, taken on day 0 of AZD1222 vaccination. This TCR was sampled from an adult in good health. DNA of the CDR3: TGTGCCAGCAGTCTGAGGGGTCAGCCCCAGCATTTT. Translating gives CASSLRGQPQHF.